Listed below are T cell receptor beta chains from one sample, sequenced in a study of blood T cell repertoires in COVID-19. Sequencing used immunoSEQ multiplex PCR; TCRdb keeps in-frame clones, though not all of them. The data show 75,000 to 95,000 clones, approximately 90% seen once. Sequences were obtained from peripheral blood. The receptors derive from a human donor in a cohort sampled during active COVID-19. CDR3s include the opening cysteine and the closing phenylalanine or tryptophan. Fields, in order: J gene, D gene, clone size, V gene, CDR3 DNA, CDR3 protein. D genes are given only for firm matches. Size is stated for part of the rows, as once, few or many counts, or as a class when the clone is expanded.

>TRBJ2-2|TRBD1|-|TRBV24-1
TGTGCCACCAGTGATTTGGGGACAGGGGCCGGCACCGGGGAGCTGTTTTTT
CATSDLGTGAGTGELFF
>TRBJ1-2|TRBD1|-|TRBV6-6
TGTGCCAGCACCCCAAGACAGGGGGACTATGGCTACACCTTC
CASTPRQGDYGYTF
>TRBJ1-1|-|-|TRBV9
TGTGCCAGCAGCGTAAGGGAAAGGGGACGGGAGACTTTCTTT
CASSVRERGRETFF
>TRBJ1-1|-|-|TRBV18
TGTGCCAGCTCACCAGACCGGACTAACACTGAAGCTTTCTTT
CASSPDRTNTEAFF
>TRBJ1-1|TRBD1|once|TRBV6-1
TGTGCCAGCAGTGAGAGACAGGGGACTGAAGCTTTCTTT
CASSERQGTEAFF
>TRBJ1-6|-|-|TRBV3-1/TRBV3-2
TGTGCCAGCAGCCAAGGGCAATATTCACCCCTCCACTTT
CASSQGQYSPLHF
>TRBJ2-7|-|few|TRBV10-2
TGCGCCGCCGGGGACTCCTACGAGCAGTACTTC
CAAGDSYEQYF
>TRBJ2-1|-|-|TRBV10-1
TGCGCCAGCAGTGCAGACAGTTACAATGAGCAGTTCTTC
CASSADSYNEQFF
>TRBJ1-3|TRBD1|-|TRBV6-6
TGTGCCAGCAGGTGGCGGGACAGCTCTGGAAACACCATATATTTT
CASRWRDSSGNTIYF
>TRBJ2-1|-|-|TRBV12-5
TGTGCTAGTAATCTCGGGGGGCCAACCTACAATGAGCAGTTCTTC
CASNLGGPTYNEQFF
>TRBJ2-1|-|once|TRBV2
TGTGCCAGCAGTGGAAGCAGGGGTAGCGTTTACAATGAGCAGTTCTTC
CASSGSRGSVYNEQFF
>TRBJ2-3|TRBD2|once|TRBV9
TGTGCCAGCAGCGTGACTAGCGGGAGAGGAGATACGCAGTATTTT
CASSVTSGRGDTQYF
>TRBJ1-3|-|-|TRBV4-1
TGCGCCAGCAGCCAACCTAGGGACATCGATCTCACCATATATTTT
CASSQPRDIDLTIYF
>TRBJ1-6|-|once|TRBV27
TGTGCCAGCAGTTTATTTGGAGGGCCCCCGAGCTCACCCCTCCACTTT
CASSLFGGPPSSPLHF
>TRBJ1-1|-|-|TRBV7-2
TGTGCCAGCAGCTTAGGGCTAGGCAGGGCCGTTCACACTGAAGCTTTCTTT
CASSLGLGRAVHTEAFF
>TRBJ2-7|-|once|TRBV4-3
TGCGCCAGCAGCCAATTCCAGACGGGCGAGCAGTACTTC
CASSQFQTGEQYF
>TRBJ2-7|TRBD1|-|TRBV9
TGTGCCAGCAGCGTAGAAGGGCAGGGGGCCTACGAGCAGTACTTC
CASSVEGQGAYEQYF
>TRBJ1-4|-|once|TRBV18
TGTGCCAGCTCAGAGAGACAGGTTAATGAAAAACTGTTTTTT
CASSERQVNEKLFF
>TRBJ2-2|-|-|TRBV7-6
TGTGCCAGCAGCTTACCCGGGATGAACACCGGGGAGCTGTTTTTT
CASSLPGMNTGELFF
>TRBJ2-7|-|-|TRBV29-1
TGCAGCGTTGTGAATCGGGACTCCTACGAGCAGTACTTC
CSVVNRDSYEQYF
>TRBJ1-1|-|-|TRBV19
TGTGCCAGTAGTTCAACAGGGTACACTGAAGCTTTCTTT
CASSSTGYTEAFF
>TRBJ2-7|TRBD2|-|TRBV5-1
TGCGCCAGCAGCTCCCCACTAGCGGGAGTCTTCGAGCAGTACTTC
CASSSPLAGVFEQYF
>TRBJ2-1|TRBD2|-|TRBV5-1
TGCGCCAGCAGCTTAGCGGGGAGCTCCTACAATGAGCAGTTCTTC
CASSLAGSSYNEQFF
>TRBJ1-5|-|-|TRBV18
TGTGCCAGCTCACTGGGGGCAGCTGATAGCAATCAGCCCCAGCATTTT
CASSLGAADSNQPQHF
>TRBJ1-2|TRBD1|few|TRBV11-2
TGTGCCAGCAGCTTACGTTTGATTTTGGGACAGGCTCCTAAAACTGGCTACACCTTC
CASSLRLILGQAPKTGYTF
>TRBJ1-3|-|-|TRBV10-2
TGCGCCAGCAGTCCCATGGGCCGCTACTCTGGAAACACCATATATTTT
CASSPMGRYSGNTIYF
>TRBJ1-6|-|few|TRBV9
TGTGCCAGCAGCCCGGGGGAGCGTTCACCCCTCCACTTT
CASSPGERSPLHF
>TRBJ2-1|-|-|TRBV7-2
TGTGCCAGCAGCCAAGAGCCCGGGGGGCGGGGTGAGCAGTTCTTC
CASSQEPGGRGEQFF
>TRBJ1-2|-|-|TRBV9
TGTGCCAGCAGCGTAATACAGGGTACTGGCTACACCTTC
CASSVIQGTGYTF
>TRBJ2-3|TRBD2|-|TRBV3-1/TRBV3-2
TGTGCCAGCAGCCCTTTCGGGGGGAGCACAGATACGCAGTATTTT
CASSPFGGSTDTQYF
>TRBJ2-5|TRBD2|-|TRBV2
TGTGCCAGCAGGGGCCTAGCGGGAGTTTATGGGACCCAGTACTTC
CASRGLAGVYGTQYF
>TRBJ2-5|-|-|TRBV19
TGTGCCAGTAGCATCAGTACTACCCAAGAGACCCAGTACTTC
CASSISTTQETQYF
>TRBJ2-5|TRBD2|once|TRBV5-4
TGTGCCAGCAGCGAAAAGCTAGCGGAAGAGACCCAGTACTTC
CASSEKLAEETQYF
>TRBJ1-2|TRBD1|-|TRBV6-5
TGTGCCATCCGAGGGACAGGGCGGAATGGCTACACCTTC
CAIRGTGRNGYTF
>TRBJ2-3|TRBD1|few|TRBV7-2
TGTGCCAGCAGCCAAAGGACAGGGCATCCTAAAAGCACAGATACGCAGTATTTT
CASSQRTGHPKSTDTQYF
>TRBJ1-2|TRBD1|few|TRBV6-2/TRBV6-3
TGTGCCAGCAGATACGACAGGGGGCGCCTCTATGGCTACACCTTC
CASRYDRGRLYGYTF
>TRBJ1-6|-|-|TRBV5-1
TGCGCCAGCACCCGAGGCGCGGGGAATTCACCCCTCCACTTT
CASTRGAGNSPLHF
>TRBJ1-4|TRBD1|-|TRBV6-5
TGTGCCAGCAGACGGACAGGGAGTGAAAAACTGTTTTTT
CASRRTGSEKLFF
>TRBJ2-3|-|-|TRBV19
TGTGCCAGTAGTCGCAGGGGGGCAGGGAACACAGATACGCAGTATTTT
CASSRRGAGNTDTQYF
>TRBJ2-7|TRBD2|-|TRBV28
TGTGCCAGCAGTGGTCTAGCGGGACTCACTCGGGAGCAGTACTTC
CASSGLAGLTREQYF
>TRBJ2-4|TRBD2|-|TRBV24-1
TGTGCCACCAGTGACTCGAGCGGGAGGGCGGAAATGGGAAACATTCAGTACTTC
CATSDSSGRAEMGNIQYF
>TRBJ1-1|-|few|TRBV18
TGTGCCAGCTCCAGGGACACTGAAGCTTTCTTT
CASSRDTEAFF
>TRBJ2-5|TRBD1|-|TRBV18
TGTGCCAGCTCACCCTTGGACAGGGGAGAGACCCAGTACTTC
CASSPLDRGETQYF